This T cell receptor beta chain stems from a study of blood T cell repertoires in COVID-19. Study context: Acute and convalescent COVID-19 samples came from the United States, Italy and Spain.

The study recruited people aged roughly 18 to 89 years across roughly 25 US areas. Participants' reported clinical history set cohort assignment. Under the authors' procedure: Nucleated cell counts were estimated from reference gene primer amplification. TCRdb keeps only in-frame clones here, not all; method: immunoSEQ multiplex PCR. D and trimming come from the DNA, and the V and J calls and clone size come from that table. There are more than 300,000 clones in the sample; approximately 89% occur only once, and just over 0.85% lies in the top ten. Trimming cost V 4 bases and J 3 bases; bases outside gene matches: 3. The germline V gene has CDR1 SGHNT and CDR2 YYREEE (reference sequence). CDR3 size: 14 residues.

The sequence came from a woman aged 40 to 50 who had been exposed to COVID-19. The chain employs TRBV5-4 and TRBJ1-3, with 8 positions matching TRBD1. The sequencing sample was made of PBMCs or T cells enriched from blood (not recorded which). CDR3 region: CASSPGGNGNTIYF. The DNA of the CDR3 is TGTGCCAGCAGCCCAGGGGGCAATGGAAACACCATATATTTT.